This TCR beta chain was captured by sequencing in a study of PD-1 blockade in classical Hodgkin lymphoma. Study-level points and caveats: Compared with baseline, CD4+ but not CD8+ TCR diversity had risen significantly by C4D1. Nivolumab initiation under 1 year post-ASCT meant exclusion. Before treatment, complete responders showed about the same diversity as newly diagnosed patients. Reported baseline diversity: healthy donors highest, relapsed/refractory patients lowest.

The V gene's germline CDR1 is WNHNN and CDR2 SYGVQD (reference sequence). CDR3 size: 14 residues. V lost 2 bases to trimming and J lost 4 bases, with 12 bases between them. Measured with immunoSEQ multiplex PCR; TCRdb has only the in-frame clones, and not every one. The sample has 110,000 or so clones; 89% are singletons. As regards this clone: The antigen is unknown.

Time point defined: cycle 4 day 1 (C4D1), after about 6 weeks of nivolumab. No patient escaped relapse after autologous stem cell transplantation, and brentuximab vedotin exposure varied. V and J are TRBV10-1 and TRBJ2-7; D may be TRBD1 (6 bases). This sequence originates from a human donor with classical Hodgkin lymphoma. The material was peripheral blood mononuclear cells (PBMCs), obtained before the fourth cycle of nivolumab. The CDR3, as DNA: TGCGCCAGCAGTGAGGACGGGACACTTTACGAGCAGTACTTC. Translation gives CASSEDGTLYEQYF.